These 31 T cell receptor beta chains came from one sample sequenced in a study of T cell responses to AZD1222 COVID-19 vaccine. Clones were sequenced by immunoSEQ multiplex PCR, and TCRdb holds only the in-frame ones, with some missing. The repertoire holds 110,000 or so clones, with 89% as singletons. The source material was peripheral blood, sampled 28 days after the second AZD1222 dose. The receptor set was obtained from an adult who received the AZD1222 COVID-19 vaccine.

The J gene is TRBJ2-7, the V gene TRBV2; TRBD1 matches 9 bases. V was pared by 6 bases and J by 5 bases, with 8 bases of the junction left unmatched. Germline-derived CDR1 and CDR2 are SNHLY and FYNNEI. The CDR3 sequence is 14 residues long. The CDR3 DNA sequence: TGTGCCAGCAGGGGGGGACAGGGAGCCCACGAGCAGTACTTC. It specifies CASRGGQGAHEQYF.

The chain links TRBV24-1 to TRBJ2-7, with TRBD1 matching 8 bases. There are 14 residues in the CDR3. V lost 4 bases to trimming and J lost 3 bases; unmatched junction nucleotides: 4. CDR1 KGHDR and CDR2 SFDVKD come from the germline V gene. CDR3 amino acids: CATSDTGQVYEQYF. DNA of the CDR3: TGTGCCACCAGTGACACGGGACAGGTCTACGAGCAGTACTTC.

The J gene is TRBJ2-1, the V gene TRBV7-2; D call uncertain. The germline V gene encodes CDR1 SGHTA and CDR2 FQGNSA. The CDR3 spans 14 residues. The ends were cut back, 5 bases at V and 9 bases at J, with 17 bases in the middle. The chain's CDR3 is CASSPWDGFGEQFF. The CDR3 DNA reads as TGTGCCAGCAGCCCCTGGGATGGGTTCGGTGAGCAGTTCTTC. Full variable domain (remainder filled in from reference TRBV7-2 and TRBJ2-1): GAGVSQSPSNKVTEKGKDVELRCDPISGHTALYWYRQSLGQGLEFLIYFQGNSAPDKSGLPSDRFSAERTGGSVSTLTIQRTQQEDSAVYLCASSPWDGFGEQFFGPGTRLTVL.

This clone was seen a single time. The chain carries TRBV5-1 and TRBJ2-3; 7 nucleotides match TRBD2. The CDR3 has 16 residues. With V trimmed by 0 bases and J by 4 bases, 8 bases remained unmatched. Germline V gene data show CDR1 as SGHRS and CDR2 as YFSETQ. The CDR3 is CASSLDLGGRSDTQYF. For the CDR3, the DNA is TGCGCCAGCAGCTTGGATCTGGGAGGGAGGTCAGATACGCAGTATTTT.

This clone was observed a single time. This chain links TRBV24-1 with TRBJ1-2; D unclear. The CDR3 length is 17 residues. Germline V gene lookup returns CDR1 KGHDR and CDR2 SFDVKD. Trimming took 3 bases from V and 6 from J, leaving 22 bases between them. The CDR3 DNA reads TGTGCCACCAGTGATCCGTCCGGCCCTAAGCTAGGGAATGGCTACACCTTC. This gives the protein CATSDPSGPKLGNGYTF.

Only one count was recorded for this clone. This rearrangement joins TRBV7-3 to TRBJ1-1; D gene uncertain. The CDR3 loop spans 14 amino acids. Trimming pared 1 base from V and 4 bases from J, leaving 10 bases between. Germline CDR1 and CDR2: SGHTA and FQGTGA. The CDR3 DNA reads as TGTGCCAGCAGCTTAAGCCCGGGTTCCACTGAAGCTTTCTTT. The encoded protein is CASSLSPGSTEAFF.

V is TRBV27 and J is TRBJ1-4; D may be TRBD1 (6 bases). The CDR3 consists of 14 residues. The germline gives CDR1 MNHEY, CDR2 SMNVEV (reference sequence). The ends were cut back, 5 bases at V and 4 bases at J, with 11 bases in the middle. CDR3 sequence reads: CASSLMDSNEKLFF. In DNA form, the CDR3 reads TGTGCCAGCAGTCTTATGGACAGTAATGAAAAACTGTTTTTT.

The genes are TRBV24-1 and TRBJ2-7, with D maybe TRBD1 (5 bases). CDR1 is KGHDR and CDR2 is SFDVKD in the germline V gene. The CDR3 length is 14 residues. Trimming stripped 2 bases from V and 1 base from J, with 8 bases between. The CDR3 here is CATSDSDISYEQYF. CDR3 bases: TGTGCCACCAGTGATTCGGACATATCCTACGAGCAGTACTTC.

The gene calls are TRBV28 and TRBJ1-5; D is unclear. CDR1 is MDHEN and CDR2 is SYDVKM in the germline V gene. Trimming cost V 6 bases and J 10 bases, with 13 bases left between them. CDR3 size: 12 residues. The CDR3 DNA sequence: TGTGCCAGCAGCCCACGTTATGAACCCCAGCATTTT. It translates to CASSPRYEPQHF. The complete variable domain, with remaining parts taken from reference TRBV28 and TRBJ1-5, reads DVKVTQSSRYLVKRTGEKVFLECVQDMDHENMFWYRQDPGLGLRLIYFSYDVKMKEKGDIPEGYSVSREKKERFSLILESASTNQTSMYLCASSPRYEPQHFGDGTRLSIL.

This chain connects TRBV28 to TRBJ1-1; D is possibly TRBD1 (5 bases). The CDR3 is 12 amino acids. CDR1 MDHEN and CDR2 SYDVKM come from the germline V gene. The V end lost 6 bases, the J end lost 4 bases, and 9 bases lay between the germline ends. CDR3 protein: CASSNRPTEAFF. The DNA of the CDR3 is TGTGCCAGCAGCAACAGGCCCACTGAAGCTTTCTTT. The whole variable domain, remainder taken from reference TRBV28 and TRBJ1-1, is DVKVTQSSRYLVKRTGEKVFLECVQDMDHENMFWYRQDPGLGLRLIYFSYDVKMKEKGDIPEGYSVSREKKERFSLILESASTNQTSMYLCASSNRPTEAFFGQGTRLTVV.

CDR3 residues: CASSPRATEKLFF. As DNA, the CDR3 is TGTGCCAGCTCACCACGGGCTACCGAAAAACTGTTTTTT. J is TRBJ1-4 and V is TRBV18; unclear D gene. Germline V gives CDR1 KGHSH, CDR2 LQKENI. V dropped 1 base and J dropped 8 bases, with 8 bases sitting between them. The CDR3 totals 13 residues. The whole variable domain, remainder taken from reference TRBV18 and TRBJ1-4, is NAGVMQNPRHLVRRRGQEARLRCSPMKGHSHVYWYRQLPEEGLKFMVYLQKENIIDESGMPKERFSAEFPKEGPSILRIQQVVRGDSAAYFCASSPRATEKLFFGSGTQLSVL.

This CDR3 reads CASSLNRGHEQYF. CDR3 DNA: TGTGCCAGCAGCTTGAATCGGGGCCACGAGCAGTACTTC. The rearrangement uses TRBV5-5 and TRBJ2-7; D may be TRBD1 or TRBD2 (5 bases each). There are 13 residues in the CDR3. Trimming cost V 1 base and J 5 bases, with 10 bases left between them. Germline values: CDR1 SGHKS, CDR2 YYEKEE (reference sequence).

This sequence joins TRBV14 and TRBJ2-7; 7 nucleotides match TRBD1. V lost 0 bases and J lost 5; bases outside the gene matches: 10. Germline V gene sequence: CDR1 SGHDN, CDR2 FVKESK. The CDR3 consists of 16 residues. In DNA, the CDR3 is TGTGCCAGCAGCCAAGATCGAGGGGGCGCTTTCAACGAGCAGTACTTC. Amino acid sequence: CASSQDRGGAFNEQYF. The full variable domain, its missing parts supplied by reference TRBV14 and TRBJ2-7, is EAGVTQFPSHSVIEKGQTVTLRCDPISGHDNLYWYRRVMGKEIKFLLHFVKESKQDESGMPNNRFLAERTGGTYSTLKVQPAELEDSGVYFCASSQDRGGAFNEQYFGPGTRLTVT.

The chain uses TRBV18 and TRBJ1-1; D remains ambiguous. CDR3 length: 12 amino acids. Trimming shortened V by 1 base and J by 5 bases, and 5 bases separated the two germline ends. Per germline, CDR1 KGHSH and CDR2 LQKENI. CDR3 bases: TGTGCCAGCTCACCACAGCTAACTGAAGCTTTCTTT. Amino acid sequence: CASSPQLTEAFF.

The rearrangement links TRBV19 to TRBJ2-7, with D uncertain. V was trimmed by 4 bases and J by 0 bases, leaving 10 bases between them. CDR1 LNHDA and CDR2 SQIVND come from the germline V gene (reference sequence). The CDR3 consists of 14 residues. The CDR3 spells CASSTGLSSYEQYF. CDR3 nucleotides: TGTGCCAGTAGTACAGGCTTAAGCTCCTACGAGCAGTACTTC.

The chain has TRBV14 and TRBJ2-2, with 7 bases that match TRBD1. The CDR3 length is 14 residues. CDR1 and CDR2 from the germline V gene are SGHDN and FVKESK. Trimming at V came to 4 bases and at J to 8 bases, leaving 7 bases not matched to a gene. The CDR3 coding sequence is TGTGCCAGCAGCCCCGGACAGGTGGGAGGGGAGCTGTTTTTT. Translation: CASSPGQVGGELFF.

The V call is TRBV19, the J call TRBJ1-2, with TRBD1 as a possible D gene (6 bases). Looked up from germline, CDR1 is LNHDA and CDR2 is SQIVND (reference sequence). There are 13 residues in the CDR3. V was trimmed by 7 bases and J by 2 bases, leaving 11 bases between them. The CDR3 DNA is TGTGCCAGTACCCGAGACAGGAACTATGGCTACACCTTC. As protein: CASTRDRNYGYTF. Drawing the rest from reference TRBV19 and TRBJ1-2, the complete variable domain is DGGITQSPKYLFRKEGQNVTLSCEQNLNHDAMYWYRQDPGQGLRLIYYSQIVNDFQKGDIAEGYSVSREKKESFPLTVTSAQKNPTAFYLCASTRDRNYGYTFGSGTRLTVV.

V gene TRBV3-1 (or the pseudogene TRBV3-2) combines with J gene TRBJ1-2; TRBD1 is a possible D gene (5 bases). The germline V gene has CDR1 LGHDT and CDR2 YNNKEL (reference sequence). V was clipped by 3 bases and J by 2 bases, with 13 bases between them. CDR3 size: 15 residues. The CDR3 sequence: CASSQRGATNYGYTF. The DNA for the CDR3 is TGTGCCAGCAGCCAGCGAGGGGCCACCAACTATGGCTACACCTTC.

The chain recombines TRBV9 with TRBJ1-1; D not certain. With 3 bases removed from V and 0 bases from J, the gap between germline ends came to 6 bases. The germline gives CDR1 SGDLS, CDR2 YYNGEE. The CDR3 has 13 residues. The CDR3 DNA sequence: TGTGCCAGCAGCGCCGGCATGAACACTGAAGCTTTCTTT. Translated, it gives CASSAGMNTEAFF.

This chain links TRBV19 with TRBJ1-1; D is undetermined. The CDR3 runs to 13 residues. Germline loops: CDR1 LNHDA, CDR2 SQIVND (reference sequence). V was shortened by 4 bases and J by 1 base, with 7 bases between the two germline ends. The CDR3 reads CASSTFKNTEAFF. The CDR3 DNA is TGTGCCAGTAGTACCTTCAAGAACACTGAAGCTTTCTTT.

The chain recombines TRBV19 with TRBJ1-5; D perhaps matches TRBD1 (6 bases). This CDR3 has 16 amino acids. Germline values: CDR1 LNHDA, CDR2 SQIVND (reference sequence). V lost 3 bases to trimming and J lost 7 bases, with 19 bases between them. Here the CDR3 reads CASSILPGQSAQPQHF. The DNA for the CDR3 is TGTGCCAGTAGTATCCTTCCGGGACAATCGGCACAGCCCCAGCATTTT.

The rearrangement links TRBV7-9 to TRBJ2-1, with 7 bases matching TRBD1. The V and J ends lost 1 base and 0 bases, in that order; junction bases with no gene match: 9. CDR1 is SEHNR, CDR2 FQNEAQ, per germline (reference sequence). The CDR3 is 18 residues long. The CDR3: CASSLVGGGASSYNEQFF. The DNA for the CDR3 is TGTGCCAGCAGCTTAGTAGGGGGCGGCGCCAGCTCCTACAATGAGCAGTTCTTC.

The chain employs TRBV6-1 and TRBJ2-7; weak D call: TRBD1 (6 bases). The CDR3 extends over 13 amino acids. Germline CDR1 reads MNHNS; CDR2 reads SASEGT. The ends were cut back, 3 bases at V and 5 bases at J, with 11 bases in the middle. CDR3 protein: CASSETGRDEQYF. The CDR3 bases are TGTGCCAGCAGTGAGACAGGCAGGGACGAGCAGTACTTC.

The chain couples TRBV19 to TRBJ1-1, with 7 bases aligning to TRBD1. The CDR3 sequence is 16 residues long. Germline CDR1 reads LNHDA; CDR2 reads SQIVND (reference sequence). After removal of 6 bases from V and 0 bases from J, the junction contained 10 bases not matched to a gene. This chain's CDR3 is CASRDELQGMNTEAFF. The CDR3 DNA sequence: TGTGCCAGTAGGGACGAACTACAGGGGATGAACACTGAAGCTTTCTTT.

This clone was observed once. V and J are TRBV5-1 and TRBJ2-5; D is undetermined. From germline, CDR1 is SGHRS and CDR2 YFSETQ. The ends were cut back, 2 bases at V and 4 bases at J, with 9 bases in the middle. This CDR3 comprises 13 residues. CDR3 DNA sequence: TGCGCCAGCAGCTTCACGGTAGGAGAGACCCAGTACTTC. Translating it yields CASSFTVGETQYF. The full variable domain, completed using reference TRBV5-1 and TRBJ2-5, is KAGVTQTPRYLIKTRGQQVTLSCSPISGHRSVSWYQQTPGQGLQFLFEYFSETQRNKGNFPGRFSGRQFSNSRSEMNVSTLELGDSALYLCASSFTVGETQYFGPGTRLLVL.

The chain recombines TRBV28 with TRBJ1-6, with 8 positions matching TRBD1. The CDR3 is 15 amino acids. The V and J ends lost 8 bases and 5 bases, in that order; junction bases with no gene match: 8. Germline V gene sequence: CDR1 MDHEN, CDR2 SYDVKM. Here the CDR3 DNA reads TGTGCCAGCCTTTCAACAGGGGGTAATAATTCACCCCTCCACTTT. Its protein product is CASLSTGGNNSPLHF.

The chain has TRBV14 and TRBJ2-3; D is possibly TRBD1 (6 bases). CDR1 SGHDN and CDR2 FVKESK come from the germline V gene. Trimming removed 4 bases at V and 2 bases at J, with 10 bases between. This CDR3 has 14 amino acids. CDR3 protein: CASSPGQITDTQYF. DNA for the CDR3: TGTGCCAGCAGCCCTGGACAGATCACAGATACGCAGTATTTT.

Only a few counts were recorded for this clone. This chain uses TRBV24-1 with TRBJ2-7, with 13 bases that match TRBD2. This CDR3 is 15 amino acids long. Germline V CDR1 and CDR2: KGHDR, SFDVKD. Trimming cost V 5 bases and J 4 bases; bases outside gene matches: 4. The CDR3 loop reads CATSVLTSGRYEQYF. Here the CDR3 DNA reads TGTGCCACCAGTGTCCTGACTAGCGGGAGGTACGAGCAGTACTTC.

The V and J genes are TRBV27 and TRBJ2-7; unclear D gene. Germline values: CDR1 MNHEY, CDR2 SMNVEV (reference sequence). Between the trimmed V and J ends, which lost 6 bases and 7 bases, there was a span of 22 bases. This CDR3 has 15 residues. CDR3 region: CASSSEYNGPQEQYF. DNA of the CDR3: TGTGCCAGCAGCTCGGAATACAACGGACCCCAGGAGCAGTACTTC.

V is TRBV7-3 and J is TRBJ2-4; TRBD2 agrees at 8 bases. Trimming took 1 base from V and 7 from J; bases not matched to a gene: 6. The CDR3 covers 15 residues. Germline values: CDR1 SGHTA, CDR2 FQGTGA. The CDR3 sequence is CASSLNPAGANIQYF. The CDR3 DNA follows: TGTGCCAGCAGCTTAAATCCAGCGGGAGCCAACATTCAGTACTTC.

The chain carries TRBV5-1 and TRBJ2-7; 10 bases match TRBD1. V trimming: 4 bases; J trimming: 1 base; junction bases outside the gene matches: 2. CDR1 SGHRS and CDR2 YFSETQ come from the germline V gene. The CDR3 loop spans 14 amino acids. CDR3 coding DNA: TGCGCCAGCAGCGGGACAGGGGAGTCCTACGAGCAGTACTTC. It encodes CASSGTGESYEQYF. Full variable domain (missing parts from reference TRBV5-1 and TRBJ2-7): KAGVTQTPRYLIKTRGQQVTLSCSPISGHRSVSWYQQTPGQGLQFLFEYFSETQRNKGNFPGRFSGRQFSNSRSEMNVSTLELGDSALYLCASSGTGESYEQYFGPGTRLTVT.